The present entry profiles one T cell receptor (beta chain) with its context. Its antigen is unknown. This entry is derived from a study of vaccination and CD4 T cells after COVID-19. Background on the study: It was a median 101 days after diagnosis, with a range of 35 to 161, that post-COVID samples were drawn. Stimulation of the cells used overlapping spike peptide pools from SARS-CoV-2 and from the common cold coronaviruses HCoV-NL63, HCoV-OC43 and HCoV-229E. No peptide, an HIV-1 Nef pool, or a CEFX pool was what each control culture received. Findings and caveats of the study: With convalescent patients, a median roughly 88% of reactive clones emerged solely after vaccination.

With V trimmed by 3 bases and J by 8 bases, 9 bases remained unmatched. The CDR3 totals 13 residues. Germline CDR1 is DFQATT and CDR2 is SNEGSKA (reference sequence). The treatment is: roughly 10-day PBMC culture with coronavirus spike peptide pools or control peptides (ViraFEST assay). Before the COVID-19 pandemic (2011-2018), CD4+ T cells were obtained from the unexposed donor. The Oncomine TCR Beta short-read assay sequenced DNA from cultured CD4+ T cells. TCRdb itself ran the PCR reads through MiXCR, one entry per CDR3 protein. The repertoire includes several thousand distinct CDR3 sequences, approximately 41% of them detected once, and around 20% sits in the top ten.

Specimen: CD4+ T cells from blood, cultured in vitro. The sequence derives from a human donor in good health. The chain recombines TRBV20-1 with TRBJ1-2; 7 nucleotides line up with TRBD1. CDR3 in amino acids: CSARVGQVEGYTF. CDR3 DNA sequence: TGCAGTGCTAGGGTAGGACAGGTGGAGGGCTACACCTTC.